This T cell receptor beta chain appears in the sequencing data of a study of human T cells and chemical hapten exposure. Time point given: patch test 3, about 24 weeks after DPC sensitization. Documented treatment: therapeutic diphenylcyclopropenone sensitization with weekly scalp DPC. CDR3 length: 14 residues. Trimming cost V 1 base and J 2 bases, with 9 bases left between them. CDR1 and CDR2 from the germline V gene are DFQATT and SNEGSKA (reference sequence). The library tagged each cDNA molecule with unique molecular identifiers. TCRdb reprocessed the RACE reads with MiXCR, giving one entry per CDR3 protein. The data contain under 200,000 distinct CDR3 sequences, 25% to 35% of them seen just once; the ten biggest clones take up about 2%.

The TCR sequence derives from a woman younger than 35 with alopecia areata. Some clones in this sample may be carry-over from other donors' samples. The chain joins TRBV20-1 to TRBJ1-5; D gene unclear. Here the sequenced sample was whole blood, taken in connection with sensitization to the hapten diphenylcyclopropenone (DPC). The CDR3 reads CSARVGQGNQPQHF. Written as DNA, the CDR3 is TGCAGTGCTAGAGTGGGCCAGGGCAATCAGCCCCAGCATTTT.